These 29 T cell receptor beta chains originate from one sample sequenced in a study of breast tumors, draining lymph nodes, adjacent tissues. The lymph nodes were axillary draining lymph nodes from breast cancer patients. TCRdb reprocessed the multiplex PCR reads via MiXCR and lists one record per CDR3 protein. The sample holds under 250,000 distinct CDR3 sequences; roughly 30% are singletons and the top ten take 1.4%. The sequencing sample was made of axillary lymph node tissue. These receptors all come from a female donor with breast cancer. Some clones in this sample may be carry-over from other donors' samples.

This clonotype was detected ten times or more. This sequence joins TRBV7-9 and TRBJ1-6; 10 bases are shared with TRBD1. The CDR3 totals 14 residues. Losses at the gene ends were 4 bases for V and 10 bases for J; bases not matched to a gene: 4. CDR1 and CDR2 (germline): SEHNR, FQNEAQ (reference sequence). CDR3 loop: CASSSGTGESPLHF. For the CDR3, the DNA is TGTGCCAGCAGCTCGGGGACAGGGGAATCACCCCTCCACTTT.

There are many counts of this clonotype. The chain combines TRBV5-1 with TRBJ2-2; TRBD2 matches 14 bases. Germline CDR1 SGHRS, CDR2 YFSETQ. V trimming: 4 bases; J trimming: 1 base; junction bases outside the gene matches: 9. CDR3 length: 19 residues. CDR3 amino acids: CASSLGTSGSPVNTGELFF. As DNA, the CDR3 is TGCGCCAGCAGCCTAGGGACTAGCGGGAGTCCGGTGAACACCGGGGAGCTGTTTTTT.

This clonotype was seen at least ten times. V and J are TRBV11-2 and TRBJ2-5; D possibly corresponds to TRBD2 (6 bases). The CDR3 sequence is 15 residues long. V lost 1 base to trimming and J lost 5 bases, with 14 bases between them. Germline lookup yields CDR1 SGHAT and CDR2 FQNNGV. As DNA, the CDR3 is TGTGCCAGCAGCTTAGGGCCGGGAGAGCTGGAGACCCAGTACTTC. This gives the protein CASSLGPGELETQYF. Full variable domain (outside the CDR3, taken from reference TRBV11-2 and TRBJ2-5): EAGVAQSPRYKIIEKRQSVAFWCNPISGHATLYWYQQILGQGPKLLIQFQNNGVVDDSQLPKDRFSAERLKGVDSTLKIQPAKLEDSAVYLCASSLGPGELETQYFGPGTRLLVL.

V gene TRBV7-9 combines with J gene TRBJ1-5; 12 bases are shared with TRBD1. With V trimmed by 5 bases and J by 5 bases, 4 bases remained unmatched. The CDR3 spans 15 residues. Germline V gene data show CDR1 as SEHNR and CDR2 as FQNEAQ (reference sequence). CDR3 loop: CASSPRDRGHQPQHF. CDR3 sequence (DNA): TGTGCCAGCAGCCCCAGGGACAGGGGGCATCAGCCCCAGCATTTT.

This clonotype was detected ten times or more. The J gene is TRBJ2-3, the V gene TRBV9, with D hard to call. Matching the DNA end better, TRBJ1-5 makes the J call doubtful. The CDR3 loop spans 15 amino acids. Germline V lookup: CDR1 SGDLS, CDR2 YYNGEE. CDR3 DNA sequence: TGTGCCAGCAGCTTAGGACTGCCGGCGTCAGATACGCAGCATTTT. It is translated as CASSLGLPASDTQHF.

This clonotype came up many times. This chain connects TRBV9 to TRBJ2-1, with 13 nucleotides matching TRBD2. Looked up from germline, CDR1 is SGDLS and CDR2 is YYNGEE. The CDR3 is 16 amino acids. V shed 0 bases and J 12 bases; nucleotides not matched to a gene: 9. The DNA of the CDR3 is TGTGCCAGCAGCGTAGATCGTACTAGCGGGGGGGTAGGGCAGTTCTTC. As protein: CASSVDRTSGGVGQFF. Full variable domain (remainder filled in from reference TRBV9 and TRBJ2-1): DSGVTQTPKHLITATGQRVTLRCSPRSGDLSVYWYQQSLDQGLQFLIQYYNGEERAKGNILERFSAQQFPDLHSELNLSSLELGDSALYFCASSVDRTSGGVGQFFGPGTRLTVL.

This clonotype was observed once. This chain connects TRBV9 to TRBJ2-3; D call uncertain. Germline V lookup: CDR1 SGDLS, CDR2 YYNGEE. The length of the CDR3 is 13 residues. Trimming shortened V by 3 bases and J by 4 bases, and 9 bases separated the two germline ends. For the CDR3, the DNA is TGTGCCAGCAGCGAGGTTGGGCCAGATACGCAGTATTTT. Residues: CASSEVGPDTQYF.

This clonotype showed up just a few times. This may be a read error, as it is one base from a much larger clone. The rearrangement links TRBV5-5 to TRBJ2-3, with D possibly being TRBD1 or TRBD2 (5 bases each). The V end was cut by 2 bases, the J end by 1 base, with 11 bases between. The CDR3 runs to 15 residues. The germline CDR1 and CDR2 sequences are SGHKS and YYEKEE (reference sequence). The DNA for the CDR3 is TGTGCCAGCAGCTTCCGGGACGCCGGCACAGATACGCAGTATTTT. This sequence encodes CASSFRDAGTDTQYF.

Remarks on this clonotype: A much larger clone lies one base from this, so it may be a read error. This rearrangement joins TRBV6-1 to TRBJ2-3; TRBD1 matches at 7 bases. The CDR3 loop spans 14 amino acids. J was trimmed by 2 bases and V by 11 bases; bases with no gene match: 10. The germline V gene encodes CDR1 MNHNS and CDR2 SASEGT. The CDR3 spells CASEGAMATDTQYF. The CDR3 coding sequence is TGTGCCTCTGAGGGGGCGATGGCCACAGATACGCAGTATTTT.

This clonotype was observed many times. The CDR3 loop is CAISEGLISTDTQYF. CDR3 in DNA: TGTGCCATCAGTGAGGGACTAATTAGCACAGATACGCAGTATTTT. V usage is TRBV10-3 and J usage is TRBJ2-3, with D perhaps TRBD2 (6 bases). CDR1 is ENHRY and CDR2 is SYGVKD in the germline V gene. Trimming left V 2 bases short and J 0 bases short, with 9 bases between. The CDR3 covers 15 residues.

Comment on this clonotype: Relative to the germline gene, one junction end is altered; a read error may explain this. CDR3 DNA: TGCACCAGCAGAGATACCCTAGCGGGTTCTAGCACAGATACGCAGTATTTT. This codes for CTSRDTLAGSSTDTQYF. The rearrangement joins TRBV5-1 to TRBJ2-3; 8 bases match TRBD2. Germline loops: CDR1 SGHRS, CDR2 YFSETQ. The CDR3 consists of 17 residues.

In this sample, this clonotype turned up many times. The V and J genes are TRBV6-5 and TRBJ2-5; D remains ambiguous. The V and J ends lost 5 bases and 3 bases respectively, with 10 bases between them. Per germline, CDR1 MNHEY and CDR2 SVGAGI. The CDR3 loop spans 13 amino acids. CDR3 nucleotides: TGTGCCAGCAGTCACGTTCGGGAAGAGACCCAGTACTTC. It is translated as CASSHVREETQYF.

This clonotype showed up many times. The rearrangement joins TRBV11-2 to TRBJ2-3; D is perhaps TRBD1 (6 bases). V shed 4 bases and J shed 2 bases, with 22 bases lying between them. The CDR3 has 18 amino acids. Per the germline V gene, CDR1 is SGHAT and CDR2 is FQNNGV. The CDR3 sequence is CASSSFRGGWGSTDTQYF. The CDR3 DNA follows: TGTGCCAGCAGCTCATTTAGAGGGGGTTGGGGATCCACAGATACGCAGTATTTT.

This clonotype came up many times. The chain is built from TRBV25-1 and TRBJ1-1, with a tentative D call TRBD1 (5 bases). V was cut by 5 bases and J by 1 base, with 8 bases left in between. This CDR3 region has 13 residues. Germline CDR1 and CDR2: MGHDK and SYGVNS. Here the CDR3 reads CASSHTGNTEAFF. CDR3 coding DNA: TGTGCCAGCAGTCACACAGGGAACACTGAAGCTTTCTTT.

This chain uses TRBV9 with TRBJ1-1; D gene ambiguous. CDR1 is SGDLS, CDR2 YYNGEE, per germline. The V gene lost 0 bases and the J gene lost 1 base, with 7 bases spanning the gap. CDR3 length: 14 residues. Here the CDR3 reads CASSVVTPNTEAFF. The CDR3 DNA is TGTGCCAGCAGCGTAGTGACCCCGAACACTGAAGCTTTCTTT.

The sample holds many counts of this clonotype. CDR3 nucleotides: TGCAGCGTTGACCCACTAGAAAGAGCATCCCAGTACTTC. Translating it yields CSVDPLERASQYF. This chain links TRBV29-1 with TRBJ2-5; possible D gene TRBD2, 5 bases. The germline V gene encodes CDR1 SQVTM and CDR2 ANQGSEA. Trimming left V 3 bases short and J 9 bases short, with 17 bases between. The CDR3 totals 13 residues.

V gene TRBV20-1 combines with J gene TRBJ1-2; D may be TRBD1 (6 bases). V lost 2 bases and J 7 bases, leaving 17 bases between the germline ends. CDR1 and CDR2 from the germline V gene are DFQATT and SNEGSKA (reference sequence). This CDR3 contains 14 residues. The CDR3 region is CSARSKRGSGGYTF. DNA of the CDR3: TGCAGTGCTAGATCAAAGAGGGGGTCTGGTGGCTACACCTTC.

This clonotype has at least ten counts. The chain recombines TRBV20-1 with TRBJ2-1, with 9 bases lining up with TRBD2. J lost 4 bases, V lost 0 bases, and 7 bases had no gene match. CDR3 length: 16 amino acids. CDR1 DFQATT and CDR2 SNEGSKA come from the germline V gene (reference sequence). CDR3 in DNA: TGCAGTGCTAGAGATATAGCGGGGGTACTATACAATGAGCAGTTCTTC. Translating gives CSARDIAGVLYNEQFF.

This clonotype was recorded many times. The chain combines TRBV20-1 with TRBJ2-1, with D possibly matching TRBD2 (6 bases). Germline loops: CDR1 DFQATT, CDR2 SNEGSKA (reference sequence). This CDR3 region has 12 residues. V was cut by 6 bases and J by 7 bases, with 13 bases left in between. The CDR3 loop is CSASVRGNEQFF. The DNA for the CDR3 is TGCAGTGCGAGCGTACGGGGGAATGAGCAGTTCTTC.

This clonotype was recorded many times. This chain uses TRBV2 with TRBJ2-7, with D uncertain. CDR3 length equals 14 residues. Germline assignment: CDR1 SNHLY and CDR2 FYNNEI. The V end was cut by 7 bases, the J end by 3 bases, with 16 bases between. The CDR3 region is CASKVRSGVYEQYF. Written as DNA, the CDR3 is TGTGCCAGCAAGGTGAGAAGTGGAGTCTACGAGCAGTACTTC.

This clonotype has only one observation. This may stem from a read error, because a much larger clone lies one nucleotide away. This rearrangement joins TRBV6-5 to TRBJ2-6, with TRBD1 matching 7 bases. This CDR3 is built from 17 residues. Germline CDR1 and CDR2: MNHEY and SVGAGI. CDR3 sequence reads: CASSEAYRGTGANVPTF. The CDR3 region has the DNA TGTGCCAGCAGTGAAGCTTACAGGGGAACTGGGGCCAACGTCCCGACTTTC.

In this sample, this clonotype turned up many times. The CDR3 nucleotides read TGTGCCAGCAGCGCGGGACAGGCCTACGAGCAGTACTTC. The encoded protein is CASSAGQAYEQYF. The gene calls are TRBV9 and TRBJ2-7; 8 bases map to TRBD1. The CDR3 has 13 residues. The J segment lost 2 bases and the V segment lost 3 bases, leaving 1 base of the junction unmatched. Per germline, CDR1 SGDLS and CDR2 YYNGEE.

This clonotype showed up many times. This rearrangement joins TRBV7-2 to TRBJ2-5, with D possibly matching TRBD1 (6 bases). The V gene's germline CDR1 is SGHTA and CDR2 FQGNSA. Trimming left V 2 bases short and J 5 bases short, with 9 bases between. The CDR3 is made up of 13 amino acids. The CDR3 is CASSLYRVETQYF. The CDR3 nucleotides read TGTGCCAGCAGCTTATACAGGGTTGAGACCCAGTACTTC.

This clonotype was recorded a few times. The rearrangement uses TRBV7-6 and TRBJ2-5, with 8 bases aligning to TRBD2. This CDR3 region has 18 residues. Germline CDR1 reads SGHVS; CDR2 reads FNYEAQ. V lost 1 base to trimming and J lost 2 bases; unmatched junction nucleotides: 12. CDR3 protein: CASSLGGLGGGLQETQYF. CDR3 DNA sequence: TGTGCCAGCAGCTTAGGCGGCTTAGGCGGGGGGCTGCAAGAGACCCAGTACTTC.

This clonotype was seen many times. The genes are TRBV9 and TRBJ2-7; possible D gene TRBD2, 6 bases. The germline gives CDR1 SGDLS, CDR2 YYNGEE. The CDR3 sequence is 16 residues long. Trimming took 0 bases from V and 6 from J, leaving 19 bases between them. Here the CDR3 reads CASSVAPQGGLIEQYF. In DNA, the CDR3 is TGTGCCAGCAGCGTAGCTCCGCAGGGAGGTTTGATCGAGCAGTACTTC.

Of note for this clonotype: One end of the junction fails to match germline, which may point to a read error. This sequence joins TRBV9 and TRBJ1-5; 11 nucleotides line up with TRBD1. This CDR3 region has 12 residues. Germline-derived CDR1 and CDR2 are SGDLS and YYNGEE. The CDR3 sequence: CAGSRTGGAEHF. DNA of the CDR3: TGTGCCGGCAGCCGGACAGGGGGCGCTGAGCATTTT.

Concerning this clonotype itself: A much larger clone differs from this one at a single base, so this may be a read error. The rearrangement links TRBV4-2 to TRBJ2-2; TRBD1 matches 9 bases. There are 18 residues in the CDR3. Germline V gene data show CDR1 as LGHNA and CDR2 as YNFKEQ. V trimming: 1 base; J trimming: 4 bases; junction bases outside the gene matches: 10. The CDR3 region is CASSQGMGQGSSTGELFF. CDR3 DNA: TGTGCCAGCAGCCAAGGAATGGGACAGGGTAGTAGCACCGGGGAGCTGTTTTTT.

About this clonotype: A much larger clone differs by one base, so this may be a read error. The chain is built from TRBV6-1 and TRBJ1-2; D gene unclear. Per germline, CDR1 MNHNS and CDR2 SASEGT. This CDR3 is built from 13 residues. The CDR3 coding sequence is TGTGCCAGCAGTGAAGAAGCCCTCTATGGCCACACCTTC. Its protein is CASSEEALYGHTF.

This clonotype turned up a few times. The junction differs from germline at one of its ends, possibly a read error. The J gene is TRBJ2-1, the V gene TRBV6-5; perhaps D is TRBD1 or TRBD2 (5 bases each). The CDR3 is 16 residues long. The germline gives CDR1 MNHEY, CDR2 SVGAGI. The CDR3 here is CASSHSTGRRYNEQFF. CDR3 DNA sequence: TGTGCCAGCAGTCACTCGACGGGACGCAGATACAATGAGCAGTTCTTC.